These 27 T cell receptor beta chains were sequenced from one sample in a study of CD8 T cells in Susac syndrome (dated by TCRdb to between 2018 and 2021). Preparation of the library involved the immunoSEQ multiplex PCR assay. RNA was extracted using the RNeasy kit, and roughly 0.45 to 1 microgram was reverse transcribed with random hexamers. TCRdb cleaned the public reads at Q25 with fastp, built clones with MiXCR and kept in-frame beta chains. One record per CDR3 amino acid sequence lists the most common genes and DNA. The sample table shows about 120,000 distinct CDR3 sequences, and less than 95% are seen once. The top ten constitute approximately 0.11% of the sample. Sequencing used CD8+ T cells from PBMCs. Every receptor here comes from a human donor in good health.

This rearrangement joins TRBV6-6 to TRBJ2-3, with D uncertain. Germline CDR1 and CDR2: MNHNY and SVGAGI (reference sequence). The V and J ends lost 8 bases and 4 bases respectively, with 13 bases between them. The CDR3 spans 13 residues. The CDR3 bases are TGTGCCAGCTCGGGTATCGTCTCAGATACGCAGTATTTT. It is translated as CASSGIVSDTQYF.

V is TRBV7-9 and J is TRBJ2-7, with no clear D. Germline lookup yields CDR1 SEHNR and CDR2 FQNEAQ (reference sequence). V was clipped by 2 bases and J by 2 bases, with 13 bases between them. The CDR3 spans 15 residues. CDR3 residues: CASSLNGQITYEQYF. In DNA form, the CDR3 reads TGTGCCAGCAGCTTAAACGGCCAGATAACCTACGAGCAGTACTTC.

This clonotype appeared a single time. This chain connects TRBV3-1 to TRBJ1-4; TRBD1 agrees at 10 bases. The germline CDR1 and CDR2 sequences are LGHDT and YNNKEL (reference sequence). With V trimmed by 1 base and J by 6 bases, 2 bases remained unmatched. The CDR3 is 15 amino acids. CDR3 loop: CASSQATGGYEKLFF. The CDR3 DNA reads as TGTGCCAGCAGCCAAGCGACAGGGGGCTATGAAAAACTGTTTTTT.

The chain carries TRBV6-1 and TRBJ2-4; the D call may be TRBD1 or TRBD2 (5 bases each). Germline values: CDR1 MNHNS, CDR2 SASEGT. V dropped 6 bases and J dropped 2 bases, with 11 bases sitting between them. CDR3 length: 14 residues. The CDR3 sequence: CASSLGGPKNIQYF. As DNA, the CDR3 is TGTGCCAGCAGCCTTGGGGGTCCCAAAAACATTCAGTACTTC.

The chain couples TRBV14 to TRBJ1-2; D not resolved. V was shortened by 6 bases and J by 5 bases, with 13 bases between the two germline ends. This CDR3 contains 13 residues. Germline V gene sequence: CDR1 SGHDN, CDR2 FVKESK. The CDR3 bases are TGTGCCAGCAGTCTTAAATTGACGTATGGCTACACCTTC. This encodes CASSLKLTYGYTF.

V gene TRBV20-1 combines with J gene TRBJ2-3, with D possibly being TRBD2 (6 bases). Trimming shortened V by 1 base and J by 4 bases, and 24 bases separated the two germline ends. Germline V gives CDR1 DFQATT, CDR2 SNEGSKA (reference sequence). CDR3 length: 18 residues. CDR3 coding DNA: TGCAGTGCTAGAGGTTGGGGCCGAGAACTAGCCGGGGCAGATACGCAGTATTTT. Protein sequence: CSARGWGRELAGADTQYF.

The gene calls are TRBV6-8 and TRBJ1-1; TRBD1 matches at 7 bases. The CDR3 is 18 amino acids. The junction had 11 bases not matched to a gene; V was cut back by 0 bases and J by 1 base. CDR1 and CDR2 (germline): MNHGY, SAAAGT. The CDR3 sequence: CASSYSGVRGQKNTEAFF. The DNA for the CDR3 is TGTGCCAGCAGTTACTCGGGGGTCAGGGGACAGAAGAACACTGAAGCTTTCTTT.

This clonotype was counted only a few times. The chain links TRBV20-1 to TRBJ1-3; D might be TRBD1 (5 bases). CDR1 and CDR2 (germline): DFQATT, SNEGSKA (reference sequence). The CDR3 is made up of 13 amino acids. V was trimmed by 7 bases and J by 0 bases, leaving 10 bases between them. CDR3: CSGGTASGNTIYF. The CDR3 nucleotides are TGCAGTGGCGGGACGGCCTCTGGAAACACCATATATTTT.

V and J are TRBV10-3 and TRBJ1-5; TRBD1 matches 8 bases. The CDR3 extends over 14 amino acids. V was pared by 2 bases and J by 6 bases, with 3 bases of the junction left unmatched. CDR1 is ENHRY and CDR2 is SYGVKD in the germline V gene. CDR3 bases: TGTGCCATCAGTGAGGGACAGGGTCCTCAGCCCCAGCATTTT. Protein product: CAISEGQGPQPQHF.

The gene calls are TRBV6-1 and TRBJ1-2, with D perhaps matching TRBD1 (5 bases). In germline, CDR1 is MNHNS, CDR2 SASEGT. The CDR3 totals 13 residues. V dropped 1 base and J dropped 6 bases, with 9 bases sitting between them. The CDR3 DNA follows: TGTGCCAGCAGTGAAGGGACATTTAATGGCTACACCTTC. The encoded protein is CASSEGTFNGYTF.

The DNA for the CDR3 is TGTGCCACCCCAACGATTAACACCGGGGAGCTGTTTTTT. Protein sequence: CATPTINTGELFF. The gene calls are TRBV6-1 and TRBJ2-2; D unclear. V lost 10 bases, J lost 2 bases, and 11 bases lay in between. This CDR3 contains 13 residues. Germline V gene sequence: CDR1 MNHNS, CDR2 SASEGT.

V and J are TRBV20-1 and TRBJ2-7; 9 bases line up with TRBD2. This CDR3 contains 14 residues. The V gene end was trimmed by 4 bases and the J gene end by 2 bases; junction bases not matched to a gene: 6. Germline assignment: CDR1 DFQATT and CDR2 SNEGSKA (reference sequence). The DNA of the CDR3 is TGCAGTGCTATAATTATAGCGGGAGCCTACGAGCAGTACTTC. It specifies CSAIIIAGAYEQYF.

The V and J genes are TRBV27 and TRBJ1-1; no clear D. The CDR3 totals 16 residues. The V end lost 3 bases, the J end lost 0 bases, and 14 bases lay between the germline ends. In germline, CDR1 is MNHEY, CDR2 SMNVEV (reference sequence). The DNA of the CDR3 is TGTGCCAGCAGTTTGGGTCCTTGGGCCTTGAACACTGAAGCTTTCTTT. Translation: CASSLGPWALNTEAFF.

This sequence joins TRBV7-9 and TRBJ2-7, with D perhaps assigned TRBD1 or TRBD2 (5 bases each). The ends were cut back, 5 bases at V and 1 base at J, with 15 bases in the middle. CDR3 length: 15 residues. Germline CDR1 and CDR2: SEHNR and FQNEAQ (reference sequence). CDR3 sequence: CASSEGPGTSYEQYF. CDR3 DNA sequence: TGTGCCAGCAGCGAAGGCCCCGGGACGTCCTACGAGCAGTACTTC. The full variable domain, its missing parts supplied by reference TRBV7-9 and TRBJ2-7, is DTGVSQNPRHKITKRGQNVTFRCDPISEHNRLYWYRQTLGQGPEFLTYFQNEAQLEKSRLLSDRFSAERPKGSFSTLEIQRTEQGDSAMYLCASSEGPGTSYEQYFGPGTRLTVT.

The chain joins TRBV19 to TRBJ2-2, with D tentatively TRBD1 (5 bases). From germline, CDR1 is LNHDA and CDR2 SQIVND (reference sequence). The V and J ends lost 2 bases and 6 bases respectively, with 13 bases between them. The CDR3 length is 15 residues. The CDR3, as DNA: TGTGCCAGTAGTATAATGGGGCAAGTTGCCGGGGAGCTGTTTTTT. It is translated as CASSIMGQVAGELFF.

CDR3: CASSPEDSVYEQYF. The CDR3 bases are TGTGCCAGCAGCCCCGAGGACTCGGTCTACGAGCAGTACTTC. The V and J genes are TRBV7-2 and TRBJ2-7; weak D call: TRBD2 (5 bases). Germline-derived CDR1 and CDR2 are SGHTA and FQGNSA. CDR3 length: 14 residues. Trimming stripped 5 bases from V and 3 bases from J, with 14 bases between. The variable domain in full, completed from reference TRBV7-2 and TRBJ2-7, reads GAGVSQSPSNKVTEKGKDVELRCDPISGHTALYWYRQSLGQGLEFLIYFQGNSAPDKSGLPSDRFSAERTGGSVSTLTIQRTQQEDSAVYLCASSPEDSVYEQYFGPGTRLTVT.

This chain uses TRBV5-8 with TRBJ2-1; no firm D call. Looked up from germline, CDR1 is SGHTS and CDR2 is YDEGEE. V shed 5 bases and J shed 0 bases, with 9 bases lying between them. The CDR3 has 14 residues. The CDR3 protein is CASRRRSSYNEQFF. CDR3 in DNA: TGTGCCAGCAGACGAAGGAGCTCCTACAATGAGCAGTTCTTC.

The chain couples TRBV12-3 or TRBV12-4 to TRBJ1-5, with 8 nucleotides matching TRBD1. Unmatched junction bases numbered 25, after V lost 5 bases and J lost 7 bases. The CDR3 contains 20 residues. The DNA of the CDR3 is TGTGCCAGCAGTCAACGCGGCGGCGGCAGGACAGGGATTCTTAAACAGCCCCAGCATTTT. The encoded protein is CASSQRGGGRTGILKQPQHF.

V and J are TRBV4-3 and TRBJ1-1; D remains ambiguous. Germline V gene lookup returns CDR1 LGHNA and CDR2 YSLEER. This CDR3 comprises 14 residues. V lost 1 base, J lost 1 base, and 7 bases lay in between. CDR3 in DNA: TGCGCCAGCAGCCAAGGGACGGAGAACACTGAAGCTTTCTTT. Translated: CASSQGTENTEAFF.

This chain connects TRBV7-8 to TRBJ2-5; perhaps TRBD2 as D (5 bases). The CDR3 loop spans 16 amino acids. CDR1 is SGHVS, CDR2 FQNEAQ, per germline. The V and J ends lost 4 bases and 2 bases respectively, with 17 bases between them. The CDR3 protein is CASSSFFRAVQETQYF. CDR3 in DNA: TGTGCCAGCAGCTCTTTCTTTCGAGCGGTACAAGAGACCCAGTACTTC.

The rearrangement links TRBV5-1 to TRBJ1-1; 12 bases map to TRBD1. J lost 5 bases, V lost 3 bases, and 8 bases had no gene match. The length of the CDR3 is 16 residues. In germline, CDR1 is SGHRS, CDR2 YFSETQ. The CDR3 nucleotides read TGCGCCAGCAGCTGGGGGGACAGGGGGCGATCGACTGAAGCTTTCTTT. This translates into CASSWGDRGRSTEAFF.

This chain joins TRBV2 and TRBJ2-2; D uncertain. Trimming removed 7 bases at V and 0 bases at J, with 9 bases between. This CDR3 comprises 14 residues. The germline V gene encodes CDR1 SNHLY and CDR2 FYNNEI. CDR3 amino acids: CASNPTSNTGELFF. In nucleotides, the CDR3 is TGTGCCAGCAACCCCACTTCGAACACCGGGGAGCTGTTTTTT.

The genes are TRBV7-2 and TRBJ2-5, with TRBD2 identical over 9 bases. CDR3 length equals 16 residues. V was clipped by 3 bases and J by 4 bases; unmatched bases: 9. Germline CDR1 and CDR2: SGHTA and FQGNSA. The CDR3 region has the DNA TGTGCCAGCAGCTTCGACCTAGCGGGACGAGGAGAGACCCAGTACTTC. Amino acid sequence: CASSFDLAGRGETQYF.

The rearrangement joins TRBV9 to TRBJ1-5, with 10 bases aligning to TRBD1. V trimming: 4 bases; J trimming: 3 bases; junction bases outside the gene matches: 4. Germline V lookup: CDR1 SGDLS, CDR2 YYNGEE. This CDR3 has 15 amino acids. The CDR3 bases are TGTGCCAGCAGCCCGGGACAGGGGTACAATCAGCCCCAGCATTTT. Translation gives CASSPGQGYNQPQHF.

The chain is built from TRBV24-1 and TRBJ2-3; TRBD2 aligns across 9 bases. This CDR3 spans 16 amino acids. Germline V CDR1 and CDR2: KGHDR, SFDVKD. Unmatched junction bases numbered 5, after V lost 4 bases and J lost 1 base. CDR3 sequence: CATSESIAGGTDTQYF. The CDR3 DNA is TGTGCCACCAGTGAGAGCATAGCGGGGGGCACAGATACGCAGTATTTT.

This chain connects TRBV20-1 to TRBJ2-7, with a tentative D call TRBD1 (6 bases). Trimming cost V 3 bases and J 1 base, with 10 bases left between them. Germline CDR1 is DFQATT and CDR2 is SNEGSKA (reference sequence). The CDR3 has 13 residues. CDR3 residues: CSASGGSSYEQYF. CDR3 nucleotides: TGCAGTGCTAGTGGGGGCAGTTCCTACGAGCAGTACTTC.

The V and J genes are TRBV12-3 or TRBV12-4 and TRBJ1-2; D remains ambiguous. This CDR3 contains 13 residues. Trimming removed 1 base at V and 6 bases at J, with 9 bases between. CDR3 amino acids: CASSLGQTHGYTF. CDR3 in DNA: TGTGCCAGCAGTTTAGGCCAGACGCATGGCTACACCTTC.